This T cell receptor beta chain was documented in a study of cytomegalovirus exposure and HLA in healthy donors. The length of the CDR3 is 13 residues. J gave up 2 bases and V 5 bases, and 2 bases lay outside the gene matches. The germline CDR1 and CDR2 sequences are MNHNS and SASEGT. PCR involved 60 Vbeta and 13 Jbeta primers. Here immunoSEQ multiplex PCR was the method, and the copy in TCRdb shows in-frame clones only, minus some. The table lists about 200,000 clones, approximately 86% of them singletons, with around 1.5% in the top ten. This clone was seen only a few times. Sequenced sample: PBMCs. The receptor was derived from a woman aged 18 to 35 in good health and CMV-seronegative. The genes are TRBV6-1 and TRBJ1-2; 7 bases line up with TRBD1. The CDR3 reads CASSRTGNYGYTF. The CDR3 DNA sequence: TGTGCCAGCAGTCGGACAGGAAACTATGGCTACACCTTC.